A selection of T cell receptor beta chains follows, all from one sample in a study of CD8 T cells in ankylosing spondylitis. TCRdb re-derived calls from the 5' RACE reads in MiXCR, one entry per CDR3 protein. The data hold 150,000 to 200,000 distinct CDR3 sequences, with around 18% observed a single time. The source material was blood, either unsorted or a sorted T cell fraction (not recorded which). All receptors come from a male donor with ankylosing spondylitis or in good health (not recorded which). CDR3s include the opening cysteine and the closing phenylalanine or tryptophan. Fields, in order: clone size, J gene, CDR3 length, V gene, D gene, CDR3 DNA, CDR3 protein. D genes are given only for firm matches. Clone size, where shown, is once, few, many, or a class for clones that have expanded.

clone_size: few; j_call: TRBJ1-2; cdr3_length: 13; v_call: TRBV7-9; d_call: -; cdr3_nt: TGTGCCACCCCTCAGGGCGATAGCTATGGCTACACCTTC; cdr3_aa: CATPQGDSYGYTF
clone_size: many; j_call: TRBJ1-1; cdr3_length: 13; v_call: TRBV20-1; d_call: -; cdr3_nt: TGCAGTGCTAGGAGCTCTTTGGGAACTGAAGCTTTCTTT; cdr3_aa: CSARSSLGTEAFF
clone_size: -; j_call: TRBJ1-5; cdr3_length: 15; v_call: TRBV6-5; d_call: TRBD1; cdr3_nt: TGTGCCAGCAGTTTCGTACAGGGGAGCAATCAGCGCCAGCATTTT; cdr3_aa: CASSFVQGSNQRQHF
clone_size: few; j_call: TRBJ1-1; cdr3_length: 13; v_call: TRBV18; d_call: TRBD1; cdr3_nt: TGTGCCAGCTCACCAGGACAGGACACTGAAGCTTTCTTT; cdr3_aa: CASSPGQDTEAFF
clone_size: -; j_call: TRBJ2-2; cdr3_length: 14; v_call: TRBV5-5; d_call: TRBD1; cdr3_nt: TGTGCCAGCAGCTCGACAGGGGCTACCGGGGAGCTGTTTTTT; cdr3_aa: CASSSTGATGELFF
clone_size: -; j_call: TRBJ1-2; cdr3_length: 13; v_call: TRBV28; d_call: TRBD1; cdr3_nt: TGTGCCAGCAGGCGGACAGGGGAGGATGGCTACACCTTC; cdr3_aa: CASRRTGEDGYTF
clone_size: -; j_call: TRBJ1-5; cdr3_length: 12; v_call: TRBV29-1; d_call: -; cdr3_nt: TGCAGCGTTCGGGACGCAAATCAGCCCCAGCATTTT; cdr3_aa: CSVRDANQPQHF
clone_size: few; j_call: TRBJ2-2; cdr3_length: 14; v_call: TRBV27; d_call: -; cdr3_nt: TGTGCCAGCAGCCCGACTAGGGTAGCGGGGGAGCTGTTTTTT; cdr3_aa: CASSPTRVAGELFF
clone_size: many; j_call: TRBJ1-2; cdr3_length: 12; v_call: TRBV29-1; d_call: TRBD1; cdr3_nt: TGCAGCGCCCTCAGGGGGAACTATGGCTACACCTTC; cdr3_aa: CSALRGNYGYTF
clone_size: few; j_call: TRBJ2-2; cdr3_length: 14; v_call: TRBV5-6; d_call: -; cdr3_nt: TGTGCCAGCACCGAAGGGGGGAACACCGGGGAGCTGTTTTTT; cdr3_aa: CASTEGGNTGELFF
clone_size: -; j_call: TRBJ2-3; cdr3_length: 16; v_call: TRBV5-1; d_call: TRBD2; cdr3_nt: TGCGCCAGCAGCGCGGGACTAGCGGCTAGCACAGATACGCAGTATTTT; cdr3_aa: CASSAGLAASTDTQYF
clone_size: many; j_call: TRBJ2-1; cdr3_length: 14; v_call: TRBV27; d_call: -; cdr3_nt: TGTGCCAGCAGCCGACTCGGGGGTCCCAGTGAGCAGTTCTTC; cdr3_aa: CASSRLGGPSEQFF
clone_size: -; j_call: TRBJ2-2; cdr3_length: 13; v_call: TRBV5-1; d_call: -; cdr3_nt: TGCGCCAGCACCATCTCGGACACCGGGGAGCTGTTTTTT; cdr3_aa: CASTISDTGELFF
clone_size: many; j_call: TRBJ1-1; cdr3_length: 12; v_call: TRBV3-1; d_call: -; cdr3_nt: TGTGCCAGCAGCCAAGAAGGCACTGAAGCTTTCTTT; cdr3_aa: CASSQEGTEAFF
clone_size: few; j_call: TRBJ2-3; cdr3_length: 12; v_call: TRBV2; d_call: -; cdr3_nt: TGTGCCAGCAGTGAAGTTGTGGATACGCAGTATTTT; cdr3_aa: CASSEVVDTQYF
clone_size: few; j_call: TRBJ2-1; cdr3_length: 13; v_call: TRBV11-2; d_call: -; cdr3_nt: TGTGCCAGCAGCTTAATCCGGAAGGAGGAGCAGTTCTTC; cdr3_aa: CASSLIRKEEQFF
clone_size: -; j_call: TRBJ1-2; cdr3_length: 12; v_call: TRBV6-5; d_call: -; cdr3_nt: TGTGCCAGCAGCCCAACAGGCTATGGCTACACCTTC; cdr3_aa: CASSPTGYGYTF
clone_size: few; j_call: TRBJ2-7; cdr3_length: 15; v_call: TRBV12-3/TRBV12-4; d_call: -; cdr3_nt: TGTGCCAGCAGTTTGGGTGGGGGGATGAGCTACGAGCAGTACTTC; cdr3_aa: CASSLGGGMSYEQYF
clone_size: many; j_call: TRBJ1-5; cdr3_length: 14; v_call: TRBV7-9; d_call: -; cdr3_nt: TGTGCCAGCAGCTTAGTTGCAGGCAATCAGCCCCAGCATTTT; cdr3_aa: CASSLVAGNQPQHF
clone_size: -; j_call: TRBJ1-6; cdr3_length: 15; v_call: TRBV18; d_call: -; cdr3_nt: TGTGCCAGCTCACCACCGGGGCCCTCGGATTCACCCCTCCACTTT; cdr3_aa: CASSPPGPSDSPLHF
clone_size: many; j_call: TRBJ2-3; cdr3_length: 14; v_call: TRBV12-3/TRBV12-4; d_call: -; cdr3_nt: TGTGCCAGCACCTGGGGGGCTAGCACAGATACGCAGTATTTT; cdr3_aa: CASTWGASTDTQYF
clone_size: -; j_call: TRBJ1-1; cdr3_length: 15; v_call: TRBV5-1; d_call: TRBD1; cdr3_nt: TGCGCCAGCAGCTTTGCACAGGGGGGAAACACTGAAGCTTTCTTT; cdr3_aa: CASSFAQGGNTEAFF
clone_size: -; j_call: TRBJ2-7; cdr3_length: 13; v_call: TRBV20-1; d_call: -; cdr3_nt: TGCAGTGCTAGAGATCGGATGGGCTACGAGCAGTACTTC; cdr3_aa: CSARDRMGYEQYF
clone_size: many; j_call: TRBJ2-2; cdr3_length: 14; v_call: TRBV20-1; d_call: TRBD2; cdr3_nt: TGCAGTGCTGTGGGGACTAGAGGTACCGGGGAGCTGTTTTTT; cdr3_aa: CSAVGTRGTGELFF
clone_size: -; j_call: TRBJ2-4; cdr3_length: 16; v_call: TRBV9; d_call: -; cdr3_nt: TGTGCCAGCAGCGTCGGCGACCCTTCCGCCAAAAACATTCAGTACTTC; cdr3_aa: CASSVGDPSAKNIQYF
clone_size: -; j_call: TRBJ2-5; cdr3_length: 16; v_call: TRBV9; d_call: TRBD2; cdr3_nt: TGTGCCAGCAGCGTAGGAACGGGAGGGCCTGGAGAGACCCAGTACTTC; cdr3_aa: CASSVGTGGPGETQYF
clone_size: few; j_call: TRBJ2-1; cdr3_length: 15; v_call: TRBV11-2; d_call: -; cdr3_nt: TGTGCCAGCAGACCATGGGGCAAATCCTACAATGAGCAGTTCTTC; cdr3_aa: CASRPWGKSYNEQFF
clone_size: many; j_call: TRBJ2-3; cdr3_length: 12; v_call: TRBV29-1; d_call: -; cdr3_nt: TGCAGCGTTGACTTGAGCACAGATACGCAGTATTTT; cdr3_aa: CSVDLSTDTQYF
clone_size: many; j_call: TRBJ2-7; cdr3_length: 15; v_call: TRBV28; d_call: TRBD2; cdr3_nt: TGTGCCAGCAGTTCCCTCCTAGCGGACGAATACGAGCAGTACTTC; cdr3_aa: CASSSLLADEYEQYF
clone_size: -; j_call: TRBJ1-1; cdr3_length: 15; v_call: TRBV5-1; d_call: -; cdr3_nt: TGCGCCAGCAGCTTGGCCGGAGGGATGAACACTGAAGCTTTCTTT; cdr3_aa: CASSLAGGMNTEAFF
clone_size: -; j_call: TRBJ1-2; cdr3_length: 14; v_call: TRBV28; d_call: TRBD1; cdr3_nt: TGTGCCAGCAGTTTAGTGGGACAGAAGTATGGCTACACCTTC; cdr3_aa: CASSLVGQKYGYTF
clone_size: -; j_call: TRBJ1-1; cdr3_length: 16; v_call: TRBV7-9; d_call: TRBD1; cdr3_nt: TGTGCCAGCAGCTTCGCCGGGACAGGGGGATTCACTGAAGCTTTCTTT; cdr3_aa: CASSFAGTGGFTEAFF
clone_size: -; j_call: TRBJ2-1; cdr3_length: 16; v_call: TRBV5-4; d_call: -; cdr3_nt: TGTGCCAGCAGCTTGGTGGGACATCGATTCTACAATGAGCAGTTCTTC; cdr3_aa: CASSLVGHRFYNEQFF
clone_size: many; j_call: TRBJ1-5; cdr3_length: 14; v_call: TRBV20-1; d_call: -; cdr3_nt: TGCAGTGCTAGAGATGGGGGAAGCAATCAGCCCCAGCATTTT; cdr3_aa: CSARDGGSNQPQHF
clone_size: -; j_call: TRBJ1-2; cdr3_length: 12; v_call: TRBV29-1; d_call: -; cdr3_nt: TGCAGCGTTGGACTGGGGGAGAATGGCTACACCTTC; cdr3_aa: CSVGLGENGYTF
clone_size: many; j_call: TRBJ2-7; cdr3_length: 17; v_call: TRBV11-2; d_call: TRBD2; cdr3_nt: TGTGCCAGCAGCTTAGATCGATGGGATAGCGGGGCGTACGAGCAGTACTTC; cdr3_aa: CASSLDRWDSGAYEQYF
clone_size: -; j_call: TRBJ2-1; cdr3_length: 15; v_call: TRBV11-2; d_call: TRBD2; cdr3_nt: TGTGCCAGCAGCGTCGGGACTAGCGGGAGCAATGAGCAGTTCTTC; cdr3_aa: CASSVGTSGSNEQFF
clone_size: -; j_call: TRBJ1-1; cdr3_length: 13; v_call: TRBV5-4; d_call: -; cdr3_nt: TGTGCCAGCAGCTTGGACTCCCACACTGAAGCTTTCTTT; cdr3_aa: CASSLDSHTEAFF
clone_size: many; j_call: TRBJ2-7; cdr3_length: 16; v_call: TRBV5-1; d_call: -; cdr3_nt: TGCGCCAGCAGCCCCAGGAGAGGCCTGGACACCTACGAGCAGTACTTC; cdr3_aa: CASSPRRGLDTYEQYF
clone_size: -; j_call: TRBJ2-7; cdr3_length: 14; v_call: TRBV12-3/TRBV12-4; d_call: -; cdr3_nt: TGTGCCAGCACCCTGGGTGGTAGCGGCTACGAGCAGTACTTC; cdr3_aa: CASTLGGSGYEQYF
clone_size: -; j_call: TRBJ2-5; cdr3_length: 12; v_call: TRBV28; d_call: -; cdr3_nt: TGTGCCAGCAGCCAAGGGAAAGAGACCCAGTACTTC; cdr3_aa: CASSQGKETQYF
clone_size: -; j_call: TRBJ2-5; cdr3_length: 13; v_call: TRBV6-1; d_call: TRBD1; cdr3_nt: TGTGCCAGCGGGACAGTAATCTGGGAGACCCAGTACTTC; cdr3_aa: CASGTVIWETQYF
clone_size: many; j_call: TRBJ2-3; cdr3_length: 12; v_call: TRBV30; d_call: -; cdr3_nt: TGTGCCTGGAAATCAGGCCCAGATACGCAGTATTTT; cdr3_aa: CAWKSGPDTQYF
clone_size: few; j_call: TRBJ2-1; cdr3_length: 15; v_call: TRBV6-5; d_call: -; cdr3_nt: TGTGCCAGCAGGGGCTACTCGCAGGGGATGGGTGAGCAGTTCTTC; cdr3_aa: CASRGYSQGMGEQFF
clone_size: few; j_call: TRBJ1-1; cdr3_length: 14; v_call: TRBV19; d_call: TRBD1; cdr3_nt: TGTGCCAGTAGTGCCGGGACAGTGAACACTGAAGCTTTCTTT; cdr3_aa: CASSAGTVNTEAFF
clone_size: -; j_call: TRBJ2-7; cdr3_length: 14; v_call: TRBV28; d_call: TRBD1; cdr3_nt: TGTGCCAGCAGCCTGGACAGGGAGGCGGACGAGCAGTACTTC; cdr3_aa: CASSLDREADEQYF
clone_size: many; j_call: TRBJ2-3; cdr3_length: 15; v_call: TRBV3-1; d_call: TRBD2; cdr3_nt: TGTGCCAGCAGCACTAGCGGGAGTACCTCAGATACGCAGTATTTT; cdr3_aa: CASSTSGSTSDTQYF
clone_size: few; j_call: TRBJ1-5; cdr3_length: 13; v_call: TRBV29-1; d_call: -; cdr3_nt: TGCAGCGTTGCACGGAGCGAGAATCAGCCCCAGCATTTT; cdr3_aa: CSVARSENQPQHF
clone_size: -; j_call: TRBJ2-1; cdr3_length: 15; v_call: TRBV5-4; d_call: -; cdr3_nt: TGTGCCAGCAGCTTGGGGGCCGCGTCCTACAATGAGCAGTTCTTC; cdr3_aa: CASSLGAASYNEQFF
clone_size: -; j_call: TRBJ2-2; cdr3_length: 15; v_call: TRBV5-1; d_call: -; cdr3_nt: TGCGCCAGCAGCTTGAATAGTTCAGGTACCGGGGAGCTGTTTTTT; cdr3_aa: CASSLNSSGTGELFF
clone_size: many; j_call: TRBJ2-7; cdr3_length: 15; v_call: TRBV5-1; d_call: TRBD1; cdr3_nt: TGCGCCAGCAGCTCACCGGGACAGGGACACTACGAGCAGTACTTC; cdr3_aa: CASSSPGQGHYEQYF
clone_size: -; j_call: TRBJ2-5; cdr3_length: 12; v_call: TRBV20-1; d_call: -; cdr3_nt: TGCAGTGCTCCATATCGGGAGGAGACCCAGTACTTC; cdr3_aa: CSAPYREETQYF
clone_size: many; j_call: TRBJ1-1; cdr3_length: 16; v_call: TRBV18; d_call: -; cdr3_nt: TGTGCCAGCTCACCCTTGGTGTTCGGAGTGGGCACTGAAGCTTTCTTT; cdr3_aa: CASSPLVFGVGTEAFF
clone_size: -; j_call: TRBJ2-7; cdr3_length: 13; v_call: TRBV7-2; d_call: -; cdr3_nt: TGTGCCAGCAGCCAGGGGAGTGACTACGAGCAGTACTTC; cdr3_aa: CASSQGSDYEQYF
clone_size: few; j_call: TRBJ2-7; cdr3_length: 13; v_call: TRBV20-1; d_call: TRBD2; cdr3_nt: TGCAGTAGTAGCGGGAGGGCCCTCTACGAGCAGTACTTC; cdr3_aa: CSSSGRALYEQYF
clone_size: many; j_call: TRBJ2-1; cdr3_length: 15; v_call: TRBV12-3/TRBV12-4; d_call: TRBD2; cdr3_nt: TGTGCCAGCAGACTAGCGGGACTCTCTCACAATGAGCAGTTCTTC; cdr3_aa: CASRLAGLSHNEQFF
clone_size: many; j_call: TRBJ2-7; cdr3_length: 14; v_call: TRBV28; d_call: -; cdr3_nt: TGTGCCAGCAGTTACCACGGAGGCTACTACGAGCAGTACTTC; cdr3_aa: CASSYHGGYYEQYF
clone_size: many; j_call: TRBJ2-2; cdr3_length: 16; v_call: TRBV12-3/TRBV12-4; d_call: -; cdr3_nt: TGTGCCAGCTGGGCGGGTGCGAAATCCAACACCGGGGAGCTGTTTTTT; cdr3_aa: CASWAGAKSNTGELFF
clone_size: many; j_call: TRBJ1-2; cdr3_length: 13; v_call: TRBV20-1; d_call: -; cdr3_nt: TGCAGTGCTGAGGGGGGGTTCGACTATGGCTACACCTTC; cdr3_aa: CSAEGGFDYGYTF
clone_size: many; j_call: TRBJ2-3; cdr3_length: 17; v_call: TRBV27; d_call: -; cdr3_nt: TGTGCCAGCAGTTCCCCCACGGGACCAGGAGGCACAGATACGCAGTATTTT; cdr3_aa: CASSSPTGPGGTDTQYF